This paragraph reports one T cell receptor (beta chain). This clone's antigen is unknown. Qualities for individual bases were not recorded, and no much larger clone is one base off. This specimen belongs to a study of blood T cell repertoires in COVID-19 (dated by TCRdb to 2019 to 2021). Study-wide context: The collaborator samples originated in the United States, Italy and Spain and spanned the acute and convalescent phases of COVID-19. The material from the prospective study consisted of cDNA or gDNA derived from T cells, B-cell-depleted T cells, or PBMCs. Deeply sampled blood TCRbeta repertoires from subjects exposed to, actively infected with, or recovered from COVID-19 were included in the dataset. A freely available public database, intended as a resource for researchers studying the immune response to SARS-CoV-2, is where the repertoires were released. Samples came from the ongoing ImmuneRACE study (first 160 participants) plus 1,254 subjects from 6 global collaborators. The sample metadata nearly always contained a de-identified subject ID, COVID-19 status, age in years and sex. HLA class I and class II types, where available, came from metadata supplied by the sample provider rather than from assay-based typing. General study outcomes and caveats: Clinical and demographic metadata were provided uncurated, with the amount varying by source and participant.

Each collaborating institution followed its own protocols to collect whole blood in K2EDTA tubes. For TCRbeta analysis, collaborators shipped samples in one of three forms: frozen whole blood, isolated PBMCs, or DNA extracted from either of those sample types. TCRbeta CDR3 regions were amplified from genomic DNA using the immunoSEQ Assay, a bias-controlled multiplex PCR. Per the original workflow: Within the assay, amplification of reference gene primers was used to estimate how many nucleated cells each sample contained. To quantify the absolute abundance of each unique TCRbeta CDR3 rearrangement, sequence reads were collapsed and filtered. For each sample, productive Simpson clonality was calculated as the square root of Simpson's diversity index over productive rearrangements. TCRdb's version of the immuneACCESS table is confined to in-frame rearrangements and falls short of the full clone set. An unresolved V gene accounts for under half of the shortfall where checked; the remainder is of unknown origin. That table supplies the V and J calls and clone size; D and trimming were determined from the DNA. The sample table holds about 140,000 clones, of which more than 75% were seen once. The top ten constitute less than 4.5% of the sample.

The sample was peripheral blood. The sequence was obtained from a woman of 80 years or more with acute or convalescent COVID-19.

DNA sequence: TGCGCCAGCAGCCCCCTCAGGGTTTTGGGGTCGGGTGAAGCTTTCTTT. This encodes CASSPLRVLGSGEAFF. The V gene is TRBV4-1 and the J gene is TRBJ1-1; possibly the D gene is TRBD1, per 5 matching bases. According to the germline V gene, CDR1 reads MGHRA and CDR2 reads YSYEKL. At the junction V is shortened by 4 bases and J by 7 bases, with 22 bases in between. The CDR3, cysteine through phenylalanine, is 16 amino acids long. The sequence is cut down to CDR3 DNA, 48 bases in frame from base 1.